The clone carrying this T cell receptor (beta chain) was seen many times. The length of the CDR3 is 14 residues. Germline CDR1 is GTSNPN and CDR2 is SVGIG (reference sequence). V lost 0 bases and J lost 2, with 10 bases in between. This sample was taken from a study of T cells in Graves' hyperthyroidism and ophthalmopathy. The investigators amplified TCR beta CDR3 regions from RNA transcripts. First-round RT-PCR of the TCR CDR3 relied on the HTBI primer set. In TCRdb, the multiplex PCR reads were re-called with MiXCR into one record per CDR3 protein. Among some 560,000 distinct CDR3 sequences, about 15% were seen once, and the ten largest hold around 7.5%.

Sequencing input: blood. The chain recombines TRBV30 with TRBJ1-2; TRBD1 might be the D (5 bases). This clonotype originated in a woman in her 30s with Graves' hyperthyroidism. DNA of the CDR3: TGTGCCTGGAGTGTCAGGGTGTCGAACTATGGCTACACCTTC. Encoded protein: CAWSVRVSNYGYTF.